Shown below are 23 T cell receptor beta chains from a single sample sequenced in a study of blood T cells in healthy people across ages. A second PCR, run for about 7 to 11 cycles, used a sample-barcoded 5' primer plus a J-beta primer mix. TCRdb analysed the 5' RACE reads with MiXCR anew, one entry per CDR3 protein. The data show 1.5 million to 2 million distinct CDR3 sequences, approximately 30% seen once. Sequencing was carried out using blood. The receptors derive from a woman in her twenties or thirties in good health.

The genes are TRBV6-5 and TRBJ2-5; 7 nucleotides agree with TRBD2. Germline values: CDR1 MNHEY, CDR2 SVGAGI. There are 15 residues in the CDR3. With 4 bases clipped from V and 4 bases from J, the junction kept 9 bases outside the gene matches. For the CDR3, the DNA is TGTGCCAGCAGTTCCCTAGCGGTCCAGGGAGAGACCCAGTACTTC. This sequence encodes CASSSLAVQGETQYF.

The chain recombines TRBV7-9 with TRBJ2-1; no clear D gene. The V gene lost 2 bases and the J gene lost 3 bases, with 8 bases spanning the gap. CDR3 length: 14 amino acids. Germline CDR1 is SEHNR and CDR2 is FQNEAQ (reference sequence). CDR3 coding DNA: TGTGCCAGCAGCTTATCCTATAGCTACAATGAGCAGTTCTTC. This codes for CASSLSYSYNEQFF.

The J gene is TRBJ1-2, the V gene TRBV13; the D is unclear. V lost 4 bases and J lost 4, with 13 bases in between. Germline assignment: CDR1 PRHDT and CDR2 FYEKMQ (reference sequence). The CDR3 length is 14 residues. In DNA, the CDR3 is TGTGCCAGCAGCTCTGACTGGGGAATCTATGGCTACACCTTC. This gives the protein CASSSDWGIYGYTF.

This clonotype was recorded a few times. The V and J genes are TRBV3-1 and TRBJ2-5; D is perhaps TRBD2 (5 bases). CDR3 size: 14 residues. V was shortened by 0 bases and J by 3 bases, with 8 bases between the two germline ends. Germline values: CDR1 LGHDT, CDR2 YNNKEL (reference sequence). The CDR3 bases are TGTGCCAGCAGCCAAGAACCAGCGGAAGAGACCCAGTACTTC. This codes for CASSQEPAEETQYF.

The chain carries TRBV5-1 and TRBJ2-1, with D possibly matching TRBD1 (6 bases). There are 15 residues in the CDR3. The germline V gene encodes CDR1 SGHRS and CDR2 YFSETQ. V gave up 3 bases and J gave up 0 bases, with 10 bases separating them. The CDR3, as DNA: TGCGCCAGCAGCTGGGACACTCCCTCCTACAATGAGCAGTTCTTC. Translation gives CASSWDTPSYNEQFF.

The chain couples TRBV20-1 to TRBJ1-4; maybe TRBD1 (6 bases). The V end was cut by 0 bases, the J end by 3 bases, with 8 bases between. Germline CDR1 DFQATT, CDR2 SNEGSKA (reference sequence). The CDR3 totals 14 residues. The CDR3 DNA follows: TGCAGTGCTAGAGACGGGGGGCCTAATGAAAAACTGTTTTTT. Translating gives CSARDGGPNEKLFF.

The CDR3 coding sequence is TGTGCCAGCAGTCGACACCCGAACACTGAAGCTTTCTTT. Its translation is CASSRHPNTEAFF. This rearrangement joins TRBV12-3 or TRBV12-4 to TRBJ1-1; no definite D call. The V and J ends lost 5 bases and 1 base respectively, with 8 bases between them. There are 13 residues in the CDR3.

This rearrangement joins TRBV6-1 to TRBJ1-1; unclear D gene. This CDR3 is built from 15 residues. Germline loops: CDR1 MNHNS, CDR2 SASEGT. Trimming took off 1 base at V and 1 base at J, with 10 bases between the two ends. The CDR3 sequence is CASSEVSRKNTEAFF. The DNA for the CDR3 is TGTGCCAGCAGTGAAGTGAGTAGGAAGAACACTGAAGCTTTCTTT.

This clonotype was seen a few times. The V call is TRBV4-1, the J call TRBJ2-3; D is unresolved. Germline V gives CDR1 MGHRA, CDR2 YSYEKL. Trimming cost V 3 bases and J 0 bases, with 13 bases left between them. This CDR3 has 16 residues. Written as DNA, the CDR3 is TGCGCCAGCAGCCATCCGGTGGCACAGAGCACAGATACGCAGTATTTT. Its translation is CASSHPVAQSTDTQYF.

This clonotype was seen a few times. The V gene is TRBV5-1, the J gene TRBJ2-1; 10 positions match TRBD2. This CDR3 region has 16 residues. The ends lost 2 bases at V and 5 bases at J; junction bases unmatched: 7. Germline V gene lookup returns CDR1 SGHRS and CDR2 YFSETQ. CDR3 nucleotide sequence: TGCGCCAGCAGCTTAATATCGGGACTAGCGAACAATGAGCAGTTCTTC. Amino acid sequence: CASSLISGLANNEQFF. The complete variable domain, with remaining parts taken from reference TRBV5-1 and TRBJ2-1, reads KAGVTQTPRYLIKTRGQQVTLSCSPISGHRSVSWYQQTPGQGLQFLFEYFSETQRNKGNFPGRFSGRQFSNSRSEMNVSTLELGDSALYLCASSLISGLANNEQFFGPGTRLTVL.

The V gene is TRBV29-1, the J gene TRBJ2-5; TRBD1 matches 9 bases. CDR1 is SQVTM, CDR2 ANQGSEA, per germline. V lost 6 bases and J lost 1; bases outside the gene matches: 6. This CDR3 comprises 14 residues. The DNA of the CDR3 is TGCAGCGTCAAGAACAGGGGGCTCCAAGAGACCCAGTACTTC. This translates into CSVKNRGLQETQYF.

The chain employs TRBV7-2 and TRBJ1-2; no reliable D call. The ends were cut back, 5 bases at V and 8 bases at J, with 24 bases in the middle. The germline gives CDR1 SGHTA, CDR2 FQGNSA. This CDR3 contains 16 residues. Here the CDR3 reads CASSPDAGRLSVGYTF. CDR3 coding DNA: TGTGCCAGCAGCCCCGACGCGGGCAGGCTCTCCGTAGGCTACACCTTC.

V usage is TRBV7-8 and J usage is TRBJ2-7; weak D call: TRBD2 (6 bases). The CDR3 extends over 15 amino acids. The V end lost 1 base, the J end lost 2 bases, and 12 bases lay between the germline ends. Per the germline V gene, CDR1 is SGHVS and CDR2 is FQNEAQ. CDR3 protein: CASSLVASETYEQYF. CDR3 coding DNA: TGTGCCAGCAGCTTAGTTGCTAGCGAGACCTACGAGCAGTACTTC.

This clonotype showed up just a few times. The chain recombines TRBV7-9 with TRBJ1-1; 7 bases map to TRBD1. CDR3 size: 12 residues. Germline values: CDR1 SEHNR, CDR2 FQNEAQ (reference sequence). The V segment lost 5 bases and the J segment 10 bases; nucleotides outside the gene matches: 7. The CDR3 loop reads CASSKETGRAFF. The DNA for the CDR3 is TGTGCCAGCAGCAAAGAGACAGGGCGAGCTTTCTTT.

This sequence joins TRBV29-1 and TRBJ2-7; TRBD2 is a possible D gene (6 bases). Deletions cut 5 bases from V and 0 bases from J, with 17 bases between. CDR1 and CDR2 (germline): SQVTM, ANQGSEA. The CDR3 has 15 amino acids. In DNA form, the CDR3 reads TGCAGCGTTCATCGGTGGGGCGGGGACTCCTACGAGCAGTACTTC. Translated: CSVHRWGGDSYEQYF.

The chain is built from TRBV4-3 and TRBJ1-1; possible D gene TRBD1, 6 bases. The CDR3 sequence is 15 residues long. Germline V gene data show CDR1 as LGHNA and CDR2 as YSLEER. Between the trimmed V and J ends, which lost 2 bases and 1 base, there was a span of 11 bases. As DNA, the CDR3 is TGCGCCAGCAGCCAAACAGGGATTGGGAACACTGAAGCTTTCTTT. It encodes CASSQTGIGNTEAFF.

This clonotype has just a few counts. The chain's CDR3 is CAISRDRGNQPQHF. The CDR3, as DNA: TGTGCCATCAGCCGGGACAGGGGCAATCAGCCCCAGCATTTT. This chain links TRBV10-3 with TRBJ1-5, with 9 bases fitting TRBD1. The CDR3 totals 14 residues. The germline V gene has CDR1 ENHRY and CDR2 SYGVKD. V lost 6 bases to trimming and J lost 2 bases; unmatched junction nucleotides: 2.

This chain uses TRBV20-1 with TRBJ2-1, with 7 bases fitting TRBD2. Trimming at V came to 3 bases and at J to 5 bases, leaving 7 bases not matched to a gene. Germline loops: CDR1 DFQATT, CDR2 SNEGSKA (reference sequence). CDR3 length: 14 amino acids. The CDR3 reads CSARSGAFNNEQFF. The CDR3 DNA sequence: TGCAGTGCTAGGAGCGGGGCCTTCAACAATGAGCAGTTCTTC.

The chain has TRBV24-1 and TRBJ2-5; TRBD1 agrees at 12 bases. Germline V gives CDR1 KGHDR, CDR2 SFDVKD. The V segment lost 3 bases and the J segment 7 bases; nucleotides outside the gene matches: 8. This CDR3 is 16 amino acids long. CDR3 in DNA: TGTGCCACCAGTGATGCTGGGACAGGGGGCAGGGGGACCCAGTACTTC. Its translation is CATSDAGTGGRGTQYF.

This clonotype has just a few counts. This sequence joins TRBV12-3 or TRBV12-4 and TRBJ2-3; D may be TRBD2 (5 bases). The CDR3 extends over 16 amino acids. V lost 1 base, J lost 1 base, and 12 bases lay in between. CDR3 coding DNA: TGTGCCAGCAGTTTAGGGCTAGCATGGGGCACAGATACGCAGTATTTT. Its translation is CASSLGLAWGTDTQYF.

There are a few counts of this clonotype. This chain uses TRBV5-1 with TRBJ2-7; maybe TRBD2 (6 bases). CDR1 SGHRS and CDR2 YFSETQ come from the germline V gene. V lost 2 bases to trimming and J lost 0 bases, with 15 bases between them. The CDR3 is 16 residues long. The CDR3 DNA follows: TGCGCCAGCAGCTTTTCCGGGACGACTAGCTCCTACGAGCAGTACTTC. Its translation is CASSFSGTTSSYEQYF.

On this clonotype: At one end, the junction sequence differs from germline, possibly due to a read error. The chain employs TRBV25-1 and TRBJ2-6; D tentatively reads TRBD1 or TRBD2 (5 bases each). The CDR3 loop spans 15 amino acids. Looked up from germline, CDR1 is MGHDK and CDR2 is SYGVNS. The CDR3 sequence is CASSGSMAGANVRTF. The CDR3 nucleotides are TGTGCCAGCAGTGGTTCTATGGCCGGGGCCAACGTCCGGACTTTC.

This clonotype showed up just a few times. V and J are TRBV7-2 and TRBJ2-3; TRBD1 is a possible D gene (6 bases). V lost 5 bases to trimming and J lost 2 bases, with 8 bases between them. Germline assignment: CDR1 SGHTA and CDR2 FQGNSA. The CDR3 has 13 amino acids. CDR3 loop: CASSAGATDTQYF. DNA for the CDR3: TGTGCCAGCAGCGCAGGGGCCACAGATACGCAGTATTTT.